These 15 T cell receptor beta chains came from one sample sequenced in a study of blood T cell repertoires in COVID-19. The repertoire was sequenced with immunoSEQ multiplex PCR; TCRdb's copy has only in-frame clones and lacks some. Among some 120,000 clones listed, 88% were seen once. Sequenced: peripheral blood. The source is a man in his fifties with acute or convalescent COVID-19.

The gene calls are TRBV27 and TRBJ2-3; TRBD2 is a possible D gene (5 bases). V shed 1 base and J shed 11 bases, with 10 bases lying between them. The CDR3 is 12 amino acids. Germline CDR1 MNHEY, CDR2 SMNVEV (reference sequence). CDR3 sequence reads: CASSLLGEMQYF. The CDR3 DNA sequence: TGTGCCAGCAGTTTATTGGGAGAGATGCAGTATTTT.

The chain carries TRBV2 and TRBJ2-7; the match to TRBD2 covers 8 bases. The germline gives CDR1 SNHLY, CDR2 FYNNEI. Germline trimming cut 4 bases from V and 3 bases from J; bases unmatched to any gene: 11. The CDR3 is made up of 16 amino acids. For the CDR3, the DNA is TGTGCCAGCAGTGCGGGGGTAGCGGGACCAGTCTACGAGCAGTACTTC. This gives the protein CASSAGVAGPVYEQYF.

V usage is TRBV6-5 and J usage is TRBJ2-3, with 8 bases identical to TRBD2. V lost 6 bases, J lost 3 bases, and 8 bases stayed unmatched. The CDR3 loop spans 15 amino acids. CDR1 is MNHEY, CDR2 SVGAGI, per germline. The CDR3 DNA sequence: TGTGCCAGCAGGGATAGAGTAGCGGGGACAGATACGCAGTATTTT. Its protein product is CASRDRVAGTDTQYF.

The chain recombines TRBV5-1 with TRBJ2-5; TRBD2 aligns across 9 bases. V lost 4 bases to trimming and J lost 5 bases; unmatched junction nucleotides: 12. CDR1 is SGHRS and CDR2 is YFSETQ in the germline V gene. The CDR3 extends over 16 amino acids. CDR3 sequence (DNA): TGCGCCAGCAGCCTGGCCCCGGGGCTAGCGGGGGAGACCCAGTACTTC. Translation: CASSLAPGLAGETQYF.

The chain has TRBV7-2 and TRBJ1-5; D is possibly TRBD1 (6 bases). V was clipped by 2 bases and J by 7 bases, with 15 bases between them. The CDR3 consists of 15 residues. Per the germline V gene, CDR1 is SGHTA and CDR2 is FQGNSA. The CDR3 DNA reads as TGTGCCAGCAGCTTAAAACAGGGAGATTCCCAGCCCCAGCATTTT. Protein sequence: CASSLKQGDSQPQHF.

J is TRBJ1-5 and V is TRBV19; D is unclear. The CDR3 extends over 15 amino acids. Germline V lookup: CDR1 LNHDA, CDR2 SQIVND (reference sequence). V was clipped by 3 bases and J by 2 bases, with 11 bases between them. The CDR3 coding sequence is TGTGCCAGTAGTATCCGAGGGCAGGGCAATCAGCCCCAGCATTTT. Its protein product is CASSIRGQGNQPQHF.

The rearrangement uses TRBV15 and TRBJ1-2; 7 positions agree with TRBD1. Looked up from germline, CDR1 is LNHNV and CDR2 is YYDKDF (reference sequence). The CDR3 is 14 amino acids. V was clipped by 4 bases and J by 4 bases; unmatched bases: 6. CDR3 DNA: TGTGCCACCAGCACCGACAGGGCTTCCTATGGCTACACCTTC. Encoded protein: CATSTDRASYGYTF.

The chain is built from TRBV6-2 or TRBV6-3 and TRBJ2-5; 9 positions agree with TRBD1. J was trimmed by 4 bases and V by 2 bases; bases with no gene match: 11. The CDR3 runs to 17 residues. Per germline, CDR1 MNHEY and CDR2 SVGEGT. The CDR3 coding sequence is TGTGCCAGCAGTTACGAGTTCGGGACAGGGAAAAGAGAGACCCAGTACTTC. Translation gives CASSYEFGTGKRETQYF.

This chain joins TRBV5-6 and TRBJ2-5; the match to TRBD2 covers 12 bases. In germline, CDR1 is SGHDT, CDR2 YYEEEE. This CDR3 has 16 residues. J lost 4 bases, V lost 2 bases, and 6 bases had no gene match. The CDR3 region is CASSFGGLAGRETQYF. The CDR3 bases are TGTGCCAGCAGCTTTGGCGGACTAGCGGGAAGAGAGACCCAGTACTTC.

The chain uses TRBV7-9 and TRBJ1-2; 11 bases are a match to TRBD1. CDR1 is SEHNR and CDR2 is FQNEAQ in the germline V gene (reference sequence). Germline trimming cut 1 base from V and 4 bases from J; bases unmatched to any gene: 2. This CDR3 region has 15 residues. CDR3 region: CASSLGGTGGYGYTF. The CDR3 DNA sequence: TGTGCCAGCAGCTTAGGAGGGACAGGGGGCTATGGCTACACCTTC.

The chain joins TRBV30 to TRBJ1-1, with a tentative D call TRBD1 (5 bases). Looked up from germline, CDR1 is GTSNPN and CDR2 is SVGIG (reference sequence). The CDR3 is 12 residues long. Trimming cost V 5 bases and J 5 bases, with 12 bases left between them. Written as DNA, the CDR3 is TGTGCCTGGGCCGGCGGGGGGACTGAAGCTTTCTTT. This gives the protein CAWAGGGTEAFF. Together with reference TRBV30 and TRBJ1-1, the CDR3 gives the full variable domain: SQTIHQWPATLVQPVGSPLSLECTVEGTSNPNLYWYRQAAGRGLQLLFYSVGIGQISSEVPQNLSASRPQDRQFILSSKKLLLSDSGFYLCAWAGGGTEAFFGQGTRLTVV.

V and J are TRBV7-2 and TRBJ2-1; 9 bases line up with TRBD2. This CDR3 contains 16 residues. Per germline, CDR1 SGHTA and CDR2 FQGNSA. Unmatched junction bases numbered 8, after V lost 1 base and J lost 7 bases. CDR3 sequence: CASSLDAGGGLNEQFF. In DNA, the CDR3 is TGTGCCAGCAGCTTAGATGCGGGGGGGGGTTTGAATGAGCAGTTCTTC.

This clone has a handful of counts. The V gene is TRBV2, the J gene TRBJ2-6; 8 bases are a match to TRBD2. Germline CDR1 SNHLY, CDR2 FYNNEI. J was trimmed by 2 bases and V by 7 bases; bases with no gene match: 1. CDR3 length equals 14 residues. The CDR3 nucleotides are TGTGCCAGCATCGGGAGGGCTGGGGCCAACGTCCTGACTTTC. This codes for CASIGRAGANVLTF.

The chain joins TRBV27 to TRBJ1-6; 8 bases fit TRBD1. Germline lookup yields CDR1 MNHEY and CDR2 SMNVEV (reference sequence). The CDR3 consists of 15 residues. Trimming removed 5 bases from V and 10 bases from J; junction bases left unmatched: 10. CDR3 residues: CASSLATGQGSPLHF. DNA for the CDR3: TGTGCCAGCAGTCTGGCAACCGGACAGGGATCACCCCTCCACTTT.

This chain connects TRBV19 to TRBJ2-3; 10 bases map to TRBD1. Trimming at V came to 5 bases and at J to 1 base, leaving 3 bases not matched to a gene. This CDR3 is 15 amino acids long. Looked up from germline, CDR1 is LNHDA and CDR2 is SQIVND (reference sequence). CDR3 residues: CASSRTGGGTDTQYF. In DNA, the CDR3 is TGTGCCAGTAGTCGGACAGGGGGAGGCACAGATACGCAGTATTTT.